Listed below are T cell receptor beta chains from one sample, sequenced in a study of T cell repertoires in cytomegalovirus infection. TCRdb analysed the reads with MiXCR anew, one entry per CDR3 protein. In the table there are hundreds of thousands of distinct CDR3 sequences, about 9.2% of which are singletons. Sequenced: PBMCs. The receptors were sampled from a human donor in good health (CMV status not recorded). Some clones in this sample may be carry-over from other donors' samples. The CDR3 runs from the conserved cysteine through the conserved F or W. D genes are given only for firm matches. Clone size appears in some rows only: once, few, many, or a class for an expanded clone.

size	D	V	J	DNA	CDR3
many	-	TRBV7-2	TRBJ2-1	TGTGCCAGCAGCTTAGAAGGTTGGCAGGGGGGCACCTACAATGAGCAGTTCTTC	CASSLEGWQGGTYNEQFF
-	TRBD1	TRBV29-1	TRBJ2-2	TGCAGCGTTGCGCCCGGGGACAGGGCAAACACCGGGGAGCTGTTTTTT	CSVAPGDRANTGELFF
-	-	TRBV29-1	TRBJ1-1	TGCAGCGTTGAAGATTGGGGGAGCACTGAAGCTTTCTTT	CSVEDWGSTEAFF
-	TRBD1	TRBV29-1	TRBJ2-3	TGCAGCGTTGAATCGAGGGGGCGGAAAGATACGCAGTATTTT	CSVESRGRKDTQYF
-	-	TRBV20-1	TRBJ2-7	TGCAGTGCTAGAGACTCCACAGAAGCCTACGAGCAGTACTTC	CSARDSTEAYEQYF
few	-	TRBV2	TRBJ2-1	TGTGCCTACGGCACGGGTAACAATGAGCAGTTCTTC	CAYGTGNNEQFF
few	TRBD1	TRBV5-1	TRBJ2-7	TGCGCCAGCAGCTGGAGCATTGACAGGGCCCTGGGCGAGCAGTACTTC	CASSWSIDRALGEQYF
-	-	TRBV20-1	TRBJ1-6	TGCAGTGCTAGAGAACAGAGGAATAATTCACCCCTCCACTTT	CSAREQRNNSPLHF
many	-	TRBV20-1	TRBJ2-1	TGCAGTGCTAGGGAGCCCTCGTCCTACAATGAGCAGTTCTTC	CSAREPSSYNEQFF
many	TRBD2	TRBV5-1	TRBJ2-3	TGCGCCAGCAGCTTGAGGCAGCGGGGCTCCCCAGATACGCAGTATTTT	CASSLRQRGSPDTQYF
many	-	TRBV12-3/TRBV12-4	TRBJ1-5	TGTGCCGATGGAGATTATAGCAATCAGCCCCAGCATTTT	CADGDYSNQPQHF
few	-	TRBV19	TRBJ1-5	TGTGCCAGTAGTAATGAGCCAAGAGGAAATCAGCCCCAGCATTTT	CASSNEPRGNQPQHF
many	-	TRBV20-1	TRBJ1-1	TGCAGTGCTAGTTCAATGAGCATGAACACTGAAGCTTTCTTT	CSASSMSMNTEAFF
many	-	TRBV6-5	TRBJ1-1	TGTGCCAGCAGCCGCAACCCTAACACTGAAGCTTTCTTT	CASSRNPNTEAFF
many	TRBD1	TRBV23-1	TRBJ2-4	TGCGCCAGCAGTCAGACCCGGGACAGAGATGCCAAAAACATTCAGTACTTC	CASSQTRDRDAKNIQYF
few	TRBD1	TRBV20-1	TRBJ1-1	TGCAGTGGCCCGGGGACAGGGGGCGCGGACACTGAAGCTTTCTTT	CSGPGTGGADTEAFF
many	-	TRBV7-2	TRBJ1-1	TGTGCCACCTCTCGAGCAGGGCTGGGGACTGAAGCTTTCTTT	CATSRAGLGTEAFF
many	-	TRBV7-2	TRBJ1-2	TGTGCCAGCAGCCGAGACACTGGCTACACCTTC	CASSRDTGYTF
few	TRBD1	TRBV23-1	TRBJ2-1	TGCGCCAGCAGTCTCCCGACAGGGAATATGTCCTACAATGAGCAGTTCTTC	CASSLPTGNMSYNEQFF
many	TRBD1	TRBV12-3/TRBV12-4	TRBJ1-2	TGTGCCAGCAGTCAAGGACAGGTTTCTGGCTACACCTTC	CASSQGQVSGYTF
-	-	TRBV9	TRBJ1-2	TGTGCCAGCAGCGTAGAGGCCTTTCGCGTCTATGGCTACACCTTC	CASSVEAFRVYGYTF
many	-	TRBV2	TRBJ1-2	TGTGCCAGCAGGGCTCGGTATGCTAACTATGGCTACACCTTC	CASRARYANYGYTF
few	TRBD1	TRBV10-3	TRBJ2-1	TGTGCCATCAAAGGACAGGGAGAAGGGGATGAGCAGTTCTTC	CAIKGQGEGDEQFF
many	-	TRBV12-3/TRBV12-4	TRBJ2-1	TGTGCCAGCAGTTTAGAAGTCGGGGGAAGGCAGTTCTTC	CASSLEVGGRQFF
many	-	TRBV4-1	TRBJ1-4	TGCGCCAGCAGCCAAGAGGGACGGTTTAATGAAAAACTGTTTTTT	CASSQEGRFNEKLFF
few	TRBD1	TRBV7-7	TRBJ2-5	TGTGCTAGCAGCTTAGAACCCCCGCACAGGGGGCAAGAGACCCAGTACTTC	CASSLEPPHRGQETQYF
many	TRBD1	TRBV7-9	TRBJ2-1	TGTGCCAGCAGCCTGGGACAGTCCAATGAGCAGTTCTTC	CASSLGQSNEQFF